This is a list of T cell receptor beta chains from one sample in a study of cytomegalovirus exposure and HLA in healthy donors. Only in-frame clones appear in the TCRdb table, and some are missing; sequencing was by immunoSEQ multiplex PCR. The data contain around 110,000 clones, around 66% of them seen just once; the ten biggest clones take up over 1.5%. Input material: PBMCs. The receptors come from a man between 18 and 35 years old in good health and CMV-seronegative. Each CDR3 is given with its conserved first and last residue. A D gene is named only where the DNA matches it firmly. Clone size is given for some rows only: seen once, a few or many times, or a class if the clone is expanded.

J	length	V	size	D	DNA	CDR3
TRBJ2-7	13	TRBV5-4	-	-	TGTGCCAGCAGCTTTGGCAGGTCCTACGAGCAGTACTTC	CASSFGRSYEQYF
TRBJ2-7	12	TRBV10-1	-	-	TGCGCCAGCTCGACCGGGAACTACGAGCAGTACTTC	CASSTGNYEQYF
TRBJ1-5	15	TRBV5-1	-	TRBD1	TGCGCCAGCAGTCTCGGGACAGGGGGCGATCAGCCCCAGCATTTT	CASSLGTGGDQPQHF
TRBJ1-1	14	TRBV29-1	-	TRBD1	TGCAGCGTACGAGTCGGGACAGGGCACACTGAAGCTTTCTTT	CSVRVGTGHTEAFF
TRBJ1-5	15	TRBV18	-	TRBD1	TGTGCCAGCTCACCGGGACAGGGAGGCTATCAGCCCCAGCATTTT	CASSPGQGGYQPQHF
TRBJ1-2	12	TRBV27	many	TRBD1	TGTGCCAGCAGTAAACAGGGGGGTGGCTACACCTTC	CASSKQGGGYTF
TRBJ2-1	16	TRBV7-9	-	TRBD1	TGTGCCAGCAGCCTACAACAGGGGAGCTCCTACAATGAGCAGTTCTTC	CASSLQQGSSYNEQFF
TRBJ1-5	14	TRBV27	-	TRBD1	TGTGCCAGCAGTTTGGCCACAGGGGGACAGCCCCAGCATTTT	CASSLATGGQPQHF
TRBJ1-1	14	TRBV19	few	TRBD1	TGTGCCAGTCACCTCCAGGGGGAAAGGAGTGAAGCTTTCTTT	CASHLQGERSEAFF
TRBJ2-5	16	TRBV7-2	-	TRBD2	TGTGCCAGCAGCTTAGTCGGTAGCGGGAGTTCAGAGACCCAGTACTTC	CASSLVGSGSSETQYF
TRBJ1-2	12	TRBV29-1	few	-	TGCAGCGTTGGAGACGGGTTGTATGGCTACACCTTC	CSVGDGLYGYTF
TRBJ1-2	16	TRBV27	-	TRBD1	TGTGCCAGCAGTACCCTCCCGGGACAGGGAACGAAGGGCTACACCTTC	CASSTLPGQGTKGYTF
TRBJ2-5	12	TRBV27	-	-	TGTGCCAGCAGTCCTACCGGGGAGACCCAGTACTTC	CASSPTGETQYF